This record concerns one T cell receptor beta chain sequence. Its antigen is still unknown. Germline V gives CDR1 SGHRS, CDR2 YFSETQ. The CDR3 runs to 14 residues. After removal of 3 bases from V and 2 bases from J, the junction contained 5 bases not matched to a gene. This record belongs to a study of T cells in localized non-small cell lung cancer. Overall study findings and caveats: Clonality peaked in uninvolved adjacent lung rather than tumor. Heterogeneity within the tumor remains possible, as just one region underwent sequencing. An association was observed between higher blood T cell density and longer overall survival. Paired adjacent lung recovered a median roughly 54 of the top 100 tumor clones.

Assay: immunoSEQ multiplex PCR; the TCRdb copy retains only in-frame clones and omits some. The sample lists 40,000 or so clones, more than 75% seen once, with about 6.4% in the top ten. The V and J genes are TRBV5-1 and TRBJ2-7, with 7 bases matching TRBD1. The origin of this receptor is a man aged 40 to 70 with stage I lung adenocarcinoma. Here the sequenced sample was peripheral blood, taken before any cancer treatment. CDR3 sequence: CASSWTGATYEQYF. In DNA form, the CDR3 reads TGCGCCAGCAGCTGGACAGGAGCTACCTACGAGCAGTACTTC.